This passage covers 15 T cell receptor beta chains from one sample sequenced in a study of blood T cell repertoires in COVID-19 (TCRdb year 2020). Library creation used the immunoSEQ multiplex PCR assay. The clones in this table, taken by TCRdb from immuneACCESS, are in-frame only. Not every clone is retained; where verified, under half of the shortfall comes from an unresolved V gene, and the cause of the rest is unknown. The sample table holds over 130,000 clones, of which approximately 85% were seen once. The ten most abundant clones make up around 4% of the sample. The source material was peripheral blood. The receptors were sampled from a woman aged 80 or over with acute or convalescent COVID-19.

A remark on this clone: The junction departs from the called germline gene at one end, perhaps through a read error. The chain employs TRBV5-1 and TRBJ2-5, with D uncertain. There are 14 residues in the CDR3. Germline CDR1 reads SGHRS; CDR2 reads YFSETQ. The CDR3 loop is CASTLEWVGETQYF. The CDR3 DNA reads as TGCGCCAGCACCTTGGAGTGGGTCGGGGAGACCCAGTACTTC.

This sequence joins TRBV7-9 and TRBJ2-6, with D uncertain. Trimming removed 4 bases from V and 0 bases from J, with 10 bases in between. This CDR3 spans 16 amino acids. Germline loops: CDR1 SEHNR, CDR2 FQNEAQ (reference sequence). CDR3: CASSSRTGSGANVLTF. The CDR3 bases are TGTGCCAGCAGCTCTAGAACGGGCTCTGGGGCCAACGTCCTGACTTTC.

The chain uses TRBV5-6 and TRBJ1-2, with 7 bases fitting TRBD1. The CDR3 is 14 residues long. V was pared by 3 bases and J by 4 bases, with 6 bases of the junction left unmatched. Germline-derived CDR1 and CDR2 are SGHDT and YYEEEE. Here the CDR3 DNA reads TGTGCCAGCAGCTGGACAGGCATACCCTATGGCTACACCTTC. It codes for CASSWTGIPYGYTF.

V is TRBV4-1 and J is TRBJ2-2; 8 positions match TRBD2. V was clipped by 4 bases and J by 6 bases; unmatched bases: 28. CDR3 length: 22 residues. CDR1 is MGHRA, CDR2 YSYEKL, per germline. The CDR3 DNA reads TGCGCCAGCAGCCGGACTTTCCCGGGACTAGTGCTCCATCTGGGGTTGGCCGGGGAGCTGTTTTTT. This codes for CASSRTFPGLVLHLGLAGELFF.

The chain employs TRBV4-2 and TRBJ1-2, with D perhaps TRBD1 (6 bases). The V and J ends lost 4 bases and 4 bases respectively, with 10 bases between them. The CDR3 spans 13 residues. CDR1 and CDR2 (germline): LGHNA, YNFKEQ. The CDR3 coding sequence is TGTGCCAGCAGCCCAAGCAGGGGCTATGGCTACACCTTC. Translated, it gives CASSPSRGYGYTF.

The chain has TRBV24-1 and TRBJ2-1, with 10 bases fitting TRBD2. Germline lookup yields CDR1 KGHDR and CDR2 SFDVKD. The CDR3 totals 17 residues. With 5 bases clipped from V and 0 bases from J, the junction kept 6 bases outside the gene matches. CDR3 amino acids: CATSGLAGVSSYNEQFF. The DNA of the CDR3 is TGTGCCACCAGTGGGCTAGCGGGAGTAAGCTCCTACAATGAGCAGTTCTTC.

This clone was seen more than once but under ten times. The V and J genes are TRBV7-9 and TRBJ1-3; 8 bases are shared with TRBD1. The CDR3 totals 17 residues. V lost 2 bases and J lost 0; bases outside the gene matches: 6. Germline CDR1 is SEHNR and CDR2 is FQNEAQ (reference sequence). CDR3 in DNA: TGTGCCAGCAGCTTATGGCCCAGGGGGCCCTCTGGAAACACCATATATTTT. Translation gives CASSLWPRGPSGNTIYF.

This chain links TRBV27 with TRBJ1-5; TRBD1 might be the D (5 bases). V lost 2 bases and J 10 bases, leaving 18 bases between the germline ends. The CDR3 has 15 residues. From germline, CDR1 is MNHEY and CDR2 SMNVEV (reference sequence). CDR3 loop: CASSLRWRGTDPQHF. CDR3 bases: TGTGCCAGCAGTTTAAGGTGGAGGGGAACGGATCCCCAGCATTTT.

The chain is built from TRBV28 and TRBJ2-5, with 7 bases that match TRBD1. Looked up from germline, CDR1 is MDHEN and CDR2 is SYDVKM. CDR3 length: 15 amino acids. V was pared by 6 bases and J by 0 bases, with 7 bases of the junction left unmatched. The CDR3 loop is CASSPGDRDQETQYF. The CDR3, as DNA: TGTGCCAGCAGCCCCGGCGACAGGGACCAAGAGACCCAGTACTTC.

The chain has TRBV28 and TRBJ2-5, with D hard to call. The CDR3 sequence is 14 residues long. From germline, CDR1 is MDHEN and CDR2 SYDVKM. V dropped 2 bases and J dropped 3 bases, with 10 bases sitting between them. The CDR3 DNA reads as TGTGCCAGCAGTTTAAGGTCTCAGGAAGAGACCCAGTACTTC. Translated: CASSLRSQEETQYF. The full variable domain, rest sourced from reference TRBV28 and TRBJ2-5, is DVKVTQSSRYLVKRTGEKVFLECVQDMDHENMFWYRQDPGLGLRLIYFSYDVKMKEKGDIPEGYSVSREKKERFSLILESASTNQTSMYLCASSLRSQEETQYFGPGTRLLVL.

The gene calls are TRBV7-9 and TRBJ2-1; TRBD2 matches 12 bases. This CDR3 is built from 18 residues. V shed 5 bases, J shed 0 bases, and the junction held 8 bases outside the gene matches. Germline V gene data show CDR1 as SEHNR and CDR2 as FQNEAQ (reference sequence). The CDR3 reads CASSQGLAGISSYNEQFF. The CDR3 DNA follows: TGTGCCAGCAGCCAGGGACTAGCGGGTATTAGCTCCTACAATGAGCAGTTCTTC. The full variable domain, rest sourced from reference TRBV7-9 and TRBJ2-1, is DTGVSQNPRHKITKRGQNVTFRCDPISEHNRLYWYRQTLGQGPEFLTYFQNEAQLEKSRLLSDRFSAERPKGSFSTLEIQRTEQGDSAMYLCASSQGLAGISSYNEQFFGPGTRLTVL.

This clone was observed a handful of times. This sequence joins TRBV19 and TRBJ2-2; D unresolved. Per germline, CDR1 LNHDA and CDR2 SQIVND (reference sequence). This CDR3 region has 12 residues. Trimming took 6 bases from V and 6 from J, leaving 8 bases between them. The chain's CDR3 is CASSFRAGELFF. Written as DNA, the CDR3 is TGTGCCAGTAGCTTCCGTGCCGGGGAGCTGTTTTTT.

The rearrangement joins TRBV28 to TRBJ2-4, with 14 bases aligning to TRBD2. The CDR3 loop spans 16 amino acids. The V segment lost 0 bases and the J segment 7 bases; nucleotides outside the gene matches: 2. The germline gives CDR1 MDHEN, CDR2 SYDVKM. CDR3 in DNA: TGTGCCAGCAGTTTATGGGGACTAGCGGGAGACAACATTCAGTACTTC. This translates into CASSLWGLAGDNIQYF.

CDR3 in DNA: TGTGCCAGCTCACCACTTAGACTAGCGGGAGTGAAGGAGCAGTTCTTC. It specifies CASSPLRLAGVKEQFF. The chain combines TRBV18 with TRBJ2-1; 12 positions agree with TRBD2. The CDR3 loop spans 16 amino acids. Per the germline V gene, CDR1 is KGHSH and CDR2 is LQKENI. V gave up 1 base and J gave up 10 bases; unmatched junction bases: 8.

The V call is TRBV7-2, the J call TRBJ2-7; TRBD2 agrees at 9 bases. CDR1 SGHTA and CDR2 FQGNSA come from the germline V gene. V gave up 3 bases and J gave up 4 bases; unmatched junction bases: 16. The CDR3 runs to 18 residues. The CDR3 loop is CASSFRGGGALFGYEQYF. The CDR3 DNA is TGTGCCAGCAGCTTTCGGGGCGGGGGGGCCCTTTTCGGGTACGAGCAGTACTTC.